This note documents a single T cell receptor (beta chain) sequence. Its antigen is not identified. This table comes from immunoSEQ multiplex PCR, and its TCRdb copy is limited to in-frame clones, with some not included. The sample lists about 240,000 clones; approximately 83% were seen once. This specimen comes from a study of cytomegalovirus exposure and HLA in healthy donors. J gave up 0 bases and V 8 bases, and 2 bases lay outside the gene matches. The CDR3 runs to 16 residues. Germline assignment: CDR1 MNHEY and CDR2 SMNVEV (reference sequence). Findings and limits, study-wide: Reports showed the classifier diagnosing cytomegalovirus status with high specificity and sensitivity. According to a subsequent analysis, TCR clusters identified in the first cohort showed a tendency to co-occur across the roughly 130 validation repertoires.

V usage is TRBV27 and J usage is TRBJ2-6; 12 bases line up with TRBD2. The sequenced sample consisted of PBMCs. The sequence was obtained from a woman aged 25 to 45 in good health and CMV-seropositive. CDR3 DNA: TGTGCCAGCCTGGGACTAGCGGGCTCTGGGGCCAACGTCCTGACTTTC. This sequence encodes CASLGLAGSGANVLTF.